This entry is about one TCR beta chain. Preparation of the TCRbeta library used unique molecular identifiers. TCRdb recomputed calls from the PCR reads with MiXCR, one row per CDR3 protein. The data show some 340,000 distinct CDR3 sequences, 10% seen once. This record comes from a study of T-cell reconstitution after alpha-beta-depleted transplantation in children. The CDR3 is 10 residues long. Germline CDR1 is MDHEN and CDR2 is SYDVKM. Trimming removed 8 bases at V and 6 bases at J, with 6 bases between. This TCR was recovered from a human donor who donated a stem cell graft to a child with acute lymphoblastic leukemia. The rearrangement joins TRBV28 to TRBJ2-3; D gene uncertain. Sequencing used PBMCs from the stem cell graft donor, obtained from the stem cell graft. CDR3 sequence (DNA): TGTGCCAGCGCCGGGGATACGCAGTATTTT. Amino acids: CASAGDTQYF.